This T cell receptor (beta chain) was documented in a study of breast tumors, draining lymph nodes, adjacent tissues. Overall study findings and caveats: Tumor repertoires ranked between lymph nodes and nontumor tissue in diversity, with V and J gene preferences. Compared with basal-like, luminal-like tumors shared significantly more repertoire with nontumor tissue. Data fit most tumor T cells coming from lymph node, expanding in tumor. That most tumor T cells come from lymph nodes remained unproven.

TCRdb re-called the multiplex PCR reads through MiXCR, storing one row per CDR3 protein. The sample lists tens of thousands of distinct CDR3 sequences; 23% were seen once. Trimming pared 5 bases from V and 2 bases from J, leaving 12 bases between. The germline V gene encodes CDR1 SGHTA and CDR2 FQGNSA. CDR3 length: 14 amino acids. A word on this clonotype: Its antigen remains unidentified.

V usage is TRBV7-2 and J usage is TRBJ2-5; D is unclear. The origin of this receptor is a female donor with breast cancer. Some clones in this sample may be carry-over from other donors' samples. Specimen: breast tumor tissue. The CDR3 coding sequence is TGTGCCAGCAGCCCCCCTGGACGGCAAGAGACCCAGTACTTC. Its translation: CASSPPGRQETQYF.